This TCR beta chain is drawn from a study of beta chain features in type 1 diabetes. The study, taken as a whole, reports: Here, the possible influence of HLA type (on TCRB rearrangement) remained unresolved. TCRB CDR3 length was moderately but significantly reduced in all four CD4+ subsets of Type 1 diabetes patients.

Germline CDR1 reads SGDLS; CDR2 reads YYNGEE. V lost 0 bases to trimming and J lost 3 bases, with 20 bases between them. CDR3 length equals 18 residues. cDNA synthesis used the whole RNA isolate, giving expressed TCRB sequences. The repertoire was sequenced with immunoSEQ multiplex PCR; TCRdb's copy has only in-frame clones and lacks some. The sample comprises around 250,000 clones, around 22% of which are singletons, and roughly 0.011% rests with the top ten. Points on this clone: Its antigen remains unknown.

The rearrangement uses TRBV9 and TRBJ2-3; D possibly corresponds to TRBD1 (6 bases). The TCR was taken from a woman in her 30s with type 1 diabetes. Input material: naive CD4+ T cells from blood. For the CDR3, the DNA is TGTGCCAGCAGCGTAGTTGGACTGACAGGCTTGGGGACAGATACGCAGTATTTT. Translating it yields CASSVVGLTGLGTDTQYF.